This T cell receptor (beta chain) is drawn from a study of blood T cell repertoires in COVID-19 (dated by TCRdb to between 2020 and 2021). Looking at the study overall: Samples covering the acute and convalescent phases of COVID-19 were provided by collaborators in the United States, Italy and Spain. The repertoires were released in a freely available public database intended as a resource for research on the immune response to SARS-CoV-2. A de-identified subject ID, COVID-19 status, age in years and sex were almost always included in the sample metadata. Samples were obtained from the ongoing ImmuneRACE study (first 160 participants) and from approximately 1,200 subjects provided by 6 global collaborators. HLA class I and class II types, where available, came from metadata supplied by the sample provider rather than from assay-based typing. Deeply sampled blood TCRbeta repertoires from subjects exposed to, actively infected with, or recovered from COVID-19 were included in the dataset. The prospective study material was composed of cDNA or gDNA derived from T cells, B-cell-depleted T cells, or PBMCs. Beyond this particular receptor, the publication reports: Clinical and demographic metadata were provided uncurated, with the amount varying by source and participant.

With respect to this clone: The antigen this receptor binds is unknown. Base quality data are lacking; no much larger clone is found one base away.

TCRbeta CDR3 regions were amplified from genomic DNA using the immunoSEQ Assay, a bias-controlled multiplex PCR. Processing in the source paper ran as follows. The number of nucleated cells in each sample was estimated from the amplification of reference gene primers within the assay. Sequence reads were collapsed and filtered to measure the absolute abundance of every unique TCRbeta CDR3 rearrangement. For each sample, productive Simpson clonality was calculated by taking the square root of Simpson's diversity index across productive rearrangements. This immuneACCESS table, as held by TCRdb, lists in-frame sequences with V and J called but not all clones. Of the missing ones, under half trace to an unresolved V gene in checked studies; the others have no known cause. The V and J calls and clone size come from that table; D and trimming were worked out from the DNA. The sample has 300,000 to 350,000 clones on record, about 90% of them singletons. The ten largest clones represent more than 0.8% of the sample.

Enrolling through a virtual design, the prospective study's participants ranged in age from roughly 18 to 95 years and lived across more than 20 United States geographic areas. To assign participants to cohorts, the prospective study relied on clinical history that participants themselves reported in a screening survey and a study questionnaire. Recovered participants in ImmuneRACE Cohort 3 were defined by two consecutive negative NP/OP PCR tests, clearance by a healthcare professional, or resolution of symptoms. Each participant in the prospective study had whole blood, serum and a nasopharyngeal or oropharyngeal swab collected by mobile phlebotomists. Participants in the prospective study had the option to provide additional blood draws and questionnaires over an approximately 2-month period. Prospective study blood samples were shipped either frozen or at room temperature before DNA extraction.

The specimen was PBMCs or T cells enriched from blood (not recorded which). The sequence came from a woman younger than 45 who had recovered from COVID-19.

The nucleotide sequence is TGTGCCAGCAGCCAAGATCGGAGGGATCAGCCCCAGCATTTT. It is translated as CASSQDRRDQPQHF. The rearrangement joined TRBV4-2 to TRBJ1-5; the D gene remains uncertain. CDR1 is given as LGHNA and CDR2 as YNFKEQ, both from the germline V gene. The CDR3 runs 14 amino acids, cysteine and phenylalanine included. The read is trimmed to its CDR3 DNA, 42 bases read in frame from base 1. V is shortened by 0 bases, J by 5 bases, and the region joining them spans 8 bases.